Below are 24 T cell receptor beta chains sequenced from a single sample in a study of early T cells in non-severe SARS-CoV-2 infection. TCRdb re-derived calls from the 5' RACE reads in MiXCR, one entry per CDR3 protein. Of 100,000 to 120,000 distinct CDR3 sequences in the sample, roughly an eighth were seen once. The sample consisted of whole blood. Source of these receptors: an adult who was a healthcare worker with PCR-confirmed SARS-CoV-2 infection or an uninfected control (not recorded which).

This clonotype was observed at least ten times. The chain uses TRBV7-9 and TRBJ1-1; 9 bases align to TRBD1. The CDR3 is made up of 15 amino acids. The V gene end was trimmed by 5 bases and the J gene end by 5 bases; junction bases not matched to a gene: 9. From germline, CDR1 is SEHNR and CDR2 FQNEAQ (reference sequence). CDR3 nucleotides: TGTGCCAGCAGCCCCATTGGACAGGGGAGAACTGAAGCTTTCTTT. This translates into CASSPIGQGRTEAFF.

The chain joins TRBV5-1 to TRBJ2-1, with no clear D. CDR1 and CDR2 (germline): SGHRS, YFSETQ. Trimming took 0 bases from V and 7 from J, leaving 11 bases between them. This CDR3 region has 14 residues. CDR3 loop: CASSLAGLGNEQFF. The CDR3 bases are TGCGCCAGCAGCTTGGCCGGCCTAGGAAATGAGCAGTTCTTC.

In its sample, this clonotype was seen once. At one end the junction does not follow the germline gene, possibly because of a read error. The chain employs TRBV7-3 and TRBJ2-1; 10 nucleotides match TRBD1. Germline values: CDR1 SGHTA, CDR2 FQGTGA. The CDR3 is made up of 15 amino acids. CDR3 nucleotide sequence: TGTGCCAGCAGCTCCCGGACAGGGGGTAACAATGTGCAGTTCTTC. Its protein product is CASSSRTGGNNVQFF. Complete variable domain (other parts from reference TRBV7-3 and TRBJ2-1): GAGVSQTPSNKVTEKGKYVELRCDPISGHTALYWYRQSLGQGPEFLIYFQGTGAADDSGLPNDRFFAVRPEGSVSTLKIQRTERGDSAVYLCASSSRTGGNNVQFFGPGTRLTVL.

This clonotype was recorded many times. The rearrangement uses TRBV3-1 and TRBJ1-2; the match to TRBD1 covers 9 bases. V lost 3 bases and J lost 2; bases outside the gene matches: 1. Germline assignment: CDR1 LGHDT and CDR2 YNNKEL (reference sequence). This CDR3 comprises 14 residues. In DNA form, the CDR3 reads TGTGCCAGCAGCCATACAGGGGGCAACTATGGCTACACCTTC. This translates into CASSHTGGNYGYTF.

This chain uses TRBV24-1 with TRBJ2-6; D is possibly TRBD1 (6 bases). Germline-derived CDR1 and CDR2 are KGHDR and SFDVKD. The V end lost 2 bases, the J end lost 0 bases, and 10 bases lay between the germline ends. This CDR3 contains 17 residues. For the CDR3, the DNA is TGTGCCACCAGTGATTCCACAGGGAACTCTGGGGCCAACGTCCTGACTTTC. Translation gives CATSDSTGNSGANVLTF.

The V gene is TRBV12-3 or TRBV12-4, the J gene TRBJ2-5; D call uncertain. The CDR3 is 15 residues long. V was cut by 2 bases and J by 1 base, with 11 bases left in between. The CDR3 spells CASSLMSQLQETQYF. Written as DNA, the CDR3 is TGTGCCAGCAGTTTAATGTCGCAACTCCAAGAGACCCAGTACTTC.

At least ten counts were recorded for this clonotype. The rearrangement joins TRBV12-5 to TRBJ2-3; 10 bases align to TRBD2. Germline V gene data show CDR1 as LGHNT and CDR2 as FRNRAP. The CDR3 length is 15 residues. With 9 bases clipped from V and 2 bases from J, the junction kept 8 bases outside the gene matches. CDR3 DNA sequence: TGTGCTAGCTCGGCAAGCGGGAGGGCCACAGATACGCAGTATTTT. Residues: CASSASGRATDTQYF. Drawing the rest from reference TRBV12-5 and TRBJ2-3, the complete variable domain is DARVTQTPRHKVTEMGQEVTMRCQPILGHNTVFWYRQTMMQGLELLAYFRNRAPLDDSGMPKDRFSAEMPDATLATLKIQPSEPRDSAVYFCASSASGRATDTQYFGPGTRLTVL.

This chain connects TRBV1 to TRBJ1-1. TRBV1 is assigned pseudogene status. This CDR3 spans 15 amino acids. The CDR3 DNA is TGCACCAGCAGCTATCGTGGGCCCCGGAACACTGAAGCTTTCTTT. It translates to CTSSYRGPRNTEAFF.

This clonotype came up a few times. This chain links TRBV18 with TRBJ1-1, with 9 bases identical to TRBD1. V was clipped by 6 bases and J by 6 bases; unmatched bases: 11. The germline V gene has CDR1 KGHSH and CDR2 LQKENI. This CDR3 contains 15 residues. The CDR3 DNA follows: TGTGCCAGCTCTCAGACTCCGGGACAGGGCTCTGAAGCTTTCTTT. Translating gives CASSQTPGQGSEAFF.

This clonotype was observed a few times. The chain recombines TRBV5-1 with TRBJ1-1; D may be TRBD1 (5 bases). V lost 4 bases and J 5 bases, leaving 18 bases between the germline ends. This CDR3 is 15 amino acids long. Germline CDR1 and CDR2: SGHRS and YFSETQ. Here the CDR3 reads CASSPRAEKGTEAFF. The DNA of the CDR3 is TGCGCCAGCAGCCCCAGGGCCGAAAAGGGGACTGAAGCTTTCTTT.

The V gene is TRBV7-2, the J gene TRBJ2-3; TRBD1 agrees at 8 bases. The V gene end was trimmed by 4 bases and the J gene end by 3 bases; junction bases not matched to a gene: 3. In germline, CDR1 is SGHTA, CDR2 FQGNSA. The CDR3 runs 14 residues. CDR3 in DNA: TGTGCCAGCAGCTCGGACAGGGTTACAGATACGCAGTATTTT. As protein: CASSSDRVTDTQYF.

The gene calls are TRBV9 and TRBJ1-2, with no clear D. V shed 0 bases and J shed 7 bases, with 10 bases lying between them. The CDR3 runs to 13 residues. Germline V gene data show CDR1 as SGDLS and CDR2 as YYNGEE. The CDR3 protein is CASSVGGIPGYTF. The CDR3 DNA sequence: TGTGCCAGCAGCGTAGGGGGAATCCCTGGCTACACCTTC.

This clonotype occurred a few times. The chain combines TRBV5-6 with TRBJ1-2; 8 bases align to TRBD1. Germline CDR1 is SGHDT and CDR2 is YYEEEE. This CDR3 has 16 residues. V trimming: 5 bases; J trimming: 4 bases; junction bases outside the gene matches: 13. In DNA, the CDR3 is TGTGCCAGCAGTTGGGGGGACAGGCGACCTCTCTATGGCTACACCTTC. Translated, it gives CASSWGDRRPLYGYTF.

This clonotype was seen many times. The rearrangement joins TRBV25-1 to TRBJ2-7; the D gene is possibly TRBD2 (6 bases). The CDR3 has 15 residues. The germline CDR1 and CDR2 sequences are MGHDK and SYGVNS. V was pared by 0 bases and J by 1 base, with 10 bases between. The CDR3: CASSEYRGSSYEQYF. In DNA form, the CDR3 reads TGTGCCAGCAGTGAATATCGGGGGTCGTCCTACGAGCAGTACTTC.

The sample holds many counts of this clonotype. DNA for the CDR3: TGTGCCAGTAGTATAGGAGCTAGCGGCACAGATACGCAGTATTTT. It codes for CASSIGASGTDTQYF. The gene calls are TRBV19 and TRBJ2-3, with D possibly TRBD2 on 6 matching bases. The CDR3 is 15 residues long. The germline V and J ends were trimmed by 1 base and 1 base, with 9 bases remaining between them. CDR1 is LNHDA, CDR2 SQIVND, per germline (reference sequence).

Only a few counts were recorded for this clonotype. The chain employs TRBV20-1 and TRBJ1-1; D not resolved. V shed 1 base and J shed 4 bases, with 7 bases lying between them. Germline CDR1 is DFQATT and CDR2 is SNEGSKA (reference sequence). The CDR3 spans 12 residues. CDR3 residues: CSARGVITEAFF. As DNA, the CDR3 is TGCAGTGCTAGAGGGGTGATCACTGAAGCTTTCTTT.

The genes are TRBV6-6 and TRBJ1-5, with D possibly matching TRBD1 (5 bases). CDR3 length: 16 amino acids. Germline V gene data show CDR1 as MNHNY and CDR2 as SVGAGI (reference sequence). Trimming took off 2 bases at V and 6 bases at J, with 17 bases between the two ends. The CDR3 DNA reads as TGTGCCAGCAGTTACGTAGTGGGGCCCGGGAGTCAGCCCCAGCATTTT. This codes for CASSYVVGPGSQPQHF.

This clonotype has more than one count but fewer than ten. This chain joins TRBV30 and TRBJ2-6; D not resolved. Germline V gene sequence: CDR1 GTSNPN, CDR2 SVGIG (reference sequence). Trimming stripped 5 bases from V and 0 bases from J, with 11 bases between. This CDR3 is built from 15 residues. Written as DNA, the CDR3 is TGTGCCTGGTTCCACCCCGTCTCTGGGGCCAACGTCCTGACTTTC. Protein sequence: CAWFHPVSGANVLTF.

Only a few counts were recorded for this clonotype. The V gene is TRBV20-1, the J gene TRBJ2-7; 9 nucleotides agree with TRBD1. The CDR3 length is 14 residues. The V and J ends lost 6 bases and 5 bases, in that order; junction bases with no gene match: 11. Germline-derived CDR1 and CDR2 are DFQATT and SNEGSKA (reference sequence). CDR3 DNA: TGCAGTGCCCCAAACGGACAGGGGAGGCACGAGCAGTACTTC. Translating gives CSAPNGQGRHEQYF.

At least ten counts were recorded for this clonotype. V gene TRBV13 combines with J gene TRBJ2-1; D uncertain. The CDR3 totals 16 residues. V was shortened by 1 base and J by 3 bases, with 13 bases between the two germline ends. From germline, CDR1 is PRHDT and CDR2 FYEKMQ (reference sequence). The CDR3 coding sequence is TGTGCCAGCAGCTTAGATGGAGAGGTGGTCTACAATGAGCAGTTCTTC. This encodes CASSLDGEVVYNEQFF.

This clonotype was counted many times. This sequence joins TRBV7-9 and TRBJ1-5; D gene unclear. Trimming shortened V by 5 bases and J by 0 bases, and 8 bases separated the two germline ends. Germline values: CDR1 SEHNR, CDR2 FQNEAQ (reference sequence). The length of the CDR3 is 14 residues. The CDR3: CASSMDGSNQPQHF. Written as DNA, the CDR3 is TGTGCCAGCAGCATGGACGGTAGCAATCAGCCCCAGCATTTT.

At least ten counts were recorded for this clonotype. V and J are TRBV3-1 and TRBJ2-3, with 8 bases that match TRBD2. The germline gives CDR1 LGHDT, CDR2 YNNKEL (reference sequence). This CDR3 has 15 residues. J lost 5 bases, V lost 3 bases, and 7 bases had no gene match. The CDR3 DNA is TGTGCCAGCAGCCAGGTTTTCGGGGGGGGAGATACGCAGTATTTT. Translation gives CASSQVFGGGDTQYF.

This clonotype was detected a few times. CDR3 sequence reads: CSASRQGGFNQPQHF. CDR3 nucleotides: TGCAGTGCTAGCCGACAGGGAGGGTTCAATCAGCCCCAGCATTTT. The rearrangement uses TRBV20-1 and TRBJ1-5; 7 bases match TRBD1. V lost 3 bases, J lost 3 bases, and 8 bases stayed unmatched. The CDR3 is 15 amino acids. The germline CDR1 and CDR2 sequences are DFQATT and SNEGSKA (reference sequence).

This clonotype has just a few counts. The chain recombines TRBV27 with TRBJ2-7; no clear D gene. The CDR3 has 17 residues. Deletions cut 5 bases from V and 0 bases from J, with 20 bases between. Germline CDR1 reads MNHEY; CDR2 reads SMNVEV (reference sequence). This chain's CDR3 is CASSPPPKVRGSYEQYF. CDR3 DNA sequence: TGTGCCAGCAGTCCCCCCCCCAAAGTACGTGGCTCCTACGAGCAGTACTTC.